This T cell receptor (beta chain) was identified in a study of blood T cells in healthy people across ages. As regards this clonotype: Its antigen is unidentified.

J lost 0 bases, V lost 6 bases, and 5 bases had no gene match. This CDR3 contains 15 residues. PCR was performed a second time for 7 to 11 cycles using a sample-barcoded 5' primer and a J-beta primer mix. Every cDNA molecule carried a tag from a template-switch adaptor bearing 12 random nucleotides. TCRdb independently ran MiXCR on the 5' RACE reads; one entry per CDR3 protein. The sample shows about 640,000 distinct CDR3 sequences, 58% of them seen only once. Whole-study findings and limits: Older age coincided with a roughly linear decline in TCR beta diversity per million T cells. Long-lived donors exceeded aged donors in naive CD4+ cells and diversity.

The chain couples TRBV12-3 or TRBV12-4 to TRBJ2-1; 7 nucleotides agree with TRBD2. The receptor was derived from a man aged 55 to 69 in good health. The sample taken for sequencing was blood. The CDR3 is CASSTGGSSYNEQFF. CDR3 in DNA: TGTGCCAGCAGCACGGGGGGTTCCTCCTACAATGAGCAGTTCTTC.